The 23 T cell receptor beta chains given below trace back to one sample, sequenced in a study of blood T cells in healthy people across ages. Primers used in a second PCR of roughly 6 to 11 cycles were a sample-barcoded 5' primer and a J-beta primer mix. TCRdb reprocessed the 5' RACE reads with MiXCR, giving one entry per CDR3 protein. The data hold about 1.4 million distinct CDR3 sequences, with approximately 59% observed a single time. Material: blood. These receptors were taken from a man between 18 and 29 years old in good health.

The CDR3 DNA is TGTGCCAGCTGGCCGGGACAGGGGTCCTACGAGCAGTACTTC. Translating it yields CASWPGQGSYEQYF. The genes are TRBV28 and TRBJ2-7; the match to TRBD1 covers 10 bases. The germline V gene encodes CDR1 MDHEN and CDR2 SYDVKM. J lost 1 base, V lost 8 bases, and 5 bases had no gene match. The CDR3 length is 14 residues.

The CDR3 region is CASSKTSDRPLGTDTQYF. The CDR3 DNA follows: TGTGCCAGCAGTAAAACGTCGGACCGTCCGCTCGGCACAGATACGCAGTATTTT. The rearrangement uses TRBV28 and TRBJ2-3; D ambiguous. The CDR3 is 18 amino acids. Trimming took off 5 bases at V and 1 base at J, with 22 bases between the two ends. Per the germline V gene, CDR1 is MDHEN and CDR2 is SYDVKM.

The rearrangement links TRBV12-3 or TRBV12-4 to TRBJ2-7; 11 nucleotides match TRBD2. With the DNA end fitting TRBJ2-5 better, the J assignment may be wrong. The CDR3 spans 16 residues. The CDR3 is CASHPIAGGFRETQYF. CDR3 DNA: TGTGCCAGCCACCCGATAGCGGGAGGGTTCCGAGAGACCCAGTACTTC.

This clonotype has only a few counts. This chain links TRBV28 with TRBJ1-4; 9 nucleotides match TRBD1. V was pared by 3 bases and J by 5 bases, with 4 bases of the junction left unmatched. The germline V gene has CDR1 MDHEN and CDR2 SYDVKM. The CDR3 covers 15 residues. CDR3 bases: TGTGCCAGCAGTTTCGCCGGGACAGGGAATGAAAAACTGTTTTTT. Translating it yields CASSFAGTGNEKLFF.

V usage is TRBV5-1 and J usage is TRBJ2-1; 7 bases agree with TRBD2. V shed 2 bases, J shed 6 bases, and the junction held 11 bases outside the gene matches. Germline lookup yields CDR1 SGHRS and CDR2 YFSETQ. The CDR3 totals 16 residues. The CDR3 nucleotides read TGCGCCAGCAGCTTCACTAGCGTTAGAGGAGGCAATGAGCAGTTCTTC. The encoded protein is CASSFTSVRGGNEQFF.

This chain joins TRBV6-5 and TRBJ2-2; the D call may be TRBD1 or TRBD2 (5 bases each). In germline, CDR1 is MNHEY, CDR2 SVGAGI. V was shortened by 0 bases and J by 7 bases, with 15 bases between the two germline ends. The CDR3 totals 16 residues. The CDR3 here is CASSYSPWDRGGELFF. CDR3 bases: TGTGCCAGCAGTTACTCTCCATGGGACCGGGGCGGGGAGCTGTTTTTT.

The sample holds a few counts of this clonotype. DNA of the CDR3: TGTGCCAGCAGTCCCACAGGGGGTCATACGCAGTATTTT. It yields the protein CASSPTGGHTQYF. V usage is TRBV27 and J usage is TRBJ2-3, with 8 bases matching TRBD1. The CDR3 is made up of 13 amino acids. Germline V gene data show CDR1 as MNHEY and CDR2 as SMNVEV (reference sequence). With V trimmed by 5 bases and J by 7 bases, 5 bases remained unmatched.

The rearrangement joins TRBV25-1 to TRBJ1-2; D gene uncertain. In germline, CDR1 is MGHDK, CDR2 SYGVNS. The CDR3 sequence is 14 residues long. V was trimmed by 4 bases and J by 2 bases, leaving 11 bases between them. CDR3 protein: CASSGLQDNYGYTF. The CDR3 DNA follows: TGTGCCAGCAGTGGATTGCAGGACAACTATGGCTACACCTTC.

The chain combines TRBV11-2 with TRBJ2-6; D unclear. The CDR3 consists of 16 residues. Germline V gene lookup returns CDR1 SGHAT and CDR2 FQNNGV. Trimming stripped 0 bases from V and 0 bases from J, with 6 bases between. The CDR3 nucleotides read TGTGCCAGCAGCTTAGACGGTGACTCTGGGGCCAACGTCCTGACTTTC. Its protein is CASSLDGDSGANVLTF.

The chain employs TRBV24-1 and TRBJ2-3; D is unclear. V was trimmed by 3 bases and J by 3 bases, leaving 9 bases between them. CDR3 size: 14 residues. The germline V gene has CDR1 KGHDR and CDR2 SFDVKD. The CDR3 is CATSDGKRTDTQYF. Written as DNA, the CDR3 is TGTGCCACCAGTGATGGTAAGCGTACAGATACGCAGTATTTT.

The chain links TRBV5-1 to TRBJ2-4, with a weak D call TRBD1 (5 bases). The J call is uncertain, as TRBJ2-7 better fits the DNA end. CDR1 is SGHRS, CDR2 YFSETQ, per germline. The CDR3 is 12 amino acids. CDR3 nucleotides: TGCGCCAGCAACTCCCAGGGCAACGAGCAGTACTTC. It codes for CASNSQGNEQYF.

The chain uses TRBV5-5 and TRBJ2-1, with TRBD2 as a possible D gene (5 bases). The V end was cut by 3 bases, the J end by 1 base, with 11 bases between. This CDR3 is built from 15 residues. From germline, CDR1 is SGHKS and CDR2 YYEKEE (reference sequence). The CDR3 loop is CASSSSTVSYNEQFF. The CDR3 DNA is TGTGCCAGCAGCTCTAGCACGGTTTCCTACAATGAGCAGTTCTTC.

The J gene is TRBJ2-1, the V gene TRBV2; 9 bases line up with TRBD2. The CDR3 runs 14 residues. Germline CDR1 reads SNHLY; CDR2 reads FYNNEI. V trimming: 6 bases; J trimming: 7 bases; junction bases outside the gene matches: 7. The CDR3 sequence: CASSSWTSENEQFF. The DNA for the CDR3 is TGTGCCAGCAGCAGTTGGACTAGCGAGAATGAGCAGTTCTTC.

The chain links TRBV28 to TRBJ1-5, with D possibly TRBD1 on 6 matching bases. This CDR3 is built from 15 residues. Germline-derived CDR1 and CDR2 are MDHEN and SYDVKM. V lost 2 bases, J lost 5 bases, and 13 bases lay in between. This chain's CDR3 is CASSLRGTLYQPQHF. CDR3 coding DNA: TGTGCCAGCAGTTTAAGGGGGACACTTTATCAGCCCCAGCATTTT.

The chain couples TRBV27 to TRBJ1-1; TRBD1 aligns across 7 bases. This CDR3 comprises 13 residues. Germline-derived CDR1 and CDR2 are MNHEY and SMNVEV (reference sequence). The ends lost 3 bases at V and 11 bases at J; junction bases unmatched: 9. The CDR3 DNA reads as TGTGCCAGCAGTTTGTCCAGCAGGGGGTGGGCTTTCTTT. As protein: CASSLSSRGWAFF.

This clonotype was counted a few times. J is TRBJ1-2 and V is TRBV6-1; D uncertain. Trimming removed 8 bases at V and 4 bases at J, with 14 bases between. The CDR3 runs 13 residues. Germline CDR1 reads MNHNS; CDR2 reads SASEGT. CDR3 protein: CASWPLGTYGYTF. The CDR3 nucleotides read TGTGCCAGCTGGCCCCTAGGAACCTATGGCTACACCTTC.

The chain recombines TRBV4-1 with TRBJ1-6; 7 nucleotides align to TRBD1. The CDR3 length is 16 residues. V lost 4 bases to trimming and J lost 7 bases; unmatched junction nucleotides: 10. Germline-derived CDR1 and CDR2 are MGHRA and YSYEKL. CDR3 sequence reads: CASSPRDRDPNSPLHF. CDR3 nucleotides: TGCGCCAGCAGCCCCCGGGACAGAGACCCGAATTCACCCCTCCACTTT.

The chain couples TRBV6-5 to TRBJ2-1; tentative D call: TRBD2 (6 bases). There are 14 residues in the CDR3. CDR1 is MNHEY and CDR2 is SVGAGI in the germline V gene. V was shortened by 6 bases and J by 10 bases, with 19 bases between the two germline ends. The CDR3 DNA is TGTGCCAGCAGCTCCCTAGAGATCCGGGAGGAGCAGTTCTTC. Translation: CASSSLEIREEQFF.

This clonotype was counted between two and nine times. The V call is TRBV3-1, the J call TRBJ2-7; D unclear. This CDR3 is built from 13 residues. Germline V lookup: CDR1 LGHDT, CDR2 YNNKEL (reference sequence). The V end lost 6 bases, the J end lost 8 bases, and 17 bases lay between the germline ends. The CDR3 sequence is CASRSTALDKQYF. The DNA of the CDR3 is TGTGCCAGCAGGTCGACGGCTCTTGACAAGCAGTACTTC.

This chain links TRBV20-1 with TRBJ2-5; 8 bases agree with TRBD1. The CDR3 totals 14 residues. CDR1 and CDR2 (germline): DFQATT, SNEGSKA (reference sequence). V lost 6 bases and J lost 3; bases outside the gene matches: 9. The CDR3 DNA reads TGCAGTGCCCCTAGGAACAGGGGGAAAGAGACCCAGTACTTC. Translating it yields CSAPRNRGKETQYF.

The chain recombines TRBV29-1 with TRBJ2-3; D possibly corresponds to TRBD2 (5 bases). The germline gives CDR1 SQVTM, CDR2 ANQGSEA. With 5 bases removed from V and 7 bases from J, the gap between germline ends came to 22 bases. The CDR3 loop spans 15 amino acids. DNA for the CDR3: TGCAGCGTTACAGAAGCCCCTGTCCCGGGAAATACGCAGTATTTT. Protein sequence: CSVTEAPVPGNTQYF.

This clonotype was picked up a small number of times. This chain joins TRBV25-1 and TRBJ2-5; D unclear. CDR3 size: 13 residues. Trimming took 2 bases from V and 2 from J, leaving 6 bases between them. CDR1 and CDR2 from the germline V gene are MGHDK and SYGVNS. CDR3: CASSEAAQETQYF. The CDR3 nucleotides are TGTGCCAGCAGTGAAGCGGCTCAAGAGACCCAGTACTTC.

This clonotype was detected a few times. The chain carries TRBV2 and TRBJ2-2, with D unresolved. The CDR3 is 14 amino acids. V was trimmed by 4 bases and J by 5 bases, leaving 11 bases between them. Germline values: CDR1 SNHLY, CDR2 FYNNEI. The chain's CDR3 is CASSVILETGELFF. The CDR3 DNA follows: TGTGCCAGCAGTGTTATCTTGGAGACCGGGGAGCTGTTTTTT.